This TCR beta chain originates from a study of shared clonotypes between healthy human individuals. Study background: The plates for each donor numbered three CD4 naive, three CD4 memory, two CD8 naive and one CD8 memory.

The V gene lost 4 bases and the J gene lost 4 bases, with 9 bases spanning the gap. Germline-derived CDR1 and CDR2 are SGHDT and YYEEEE. CDR3 size: 13 residues. As to this clone: The antigen is not known.

Profiling relied on immunoSEQ multiplex PCR, and the TCRdb table lists in-frame clones only, not all of them. Counted here are millions of clones, approximately 94% occurring once; the ten biggest clones make up more than 1.5%. Naive CD8 cells were CD45RO-negative, positively selected for CCR7, excluding terminally differentiated effector memory CD45RA+ cells. Overall study results and limits: Limitation of the genetic and exposure-history diversity represented came from the few donors.

This TCR was recovered from a man between 18 and 35 years old in good health. Some clones in this sample may be carry-over from other donors' samples. The genes are TRBV5-6 and TRBJ2-1, with D perhaps TRBD1 (6 bases). The sequenced material came from naive CD8+ T cells from PBMCs. In DNA form, the CDR3 reads TGTGCCAGCAGCCGGACAGAGTACAATGAGCAGTTCTTC. Its protein product is CASSRTEYNEQFF.